Shown below are 15 T cell receptor beta chains from a single sample sequenced in a study of blood T cell repertoires in COVID-19. Profiling relied on immunoSEQ multiplex PCR, and the TCRdb table lists in-frame clones only, not all of them. The table has over 55,000 clones, approximately 88% seen once; the top ten hold about 5%. Sequences were obtained from peripheral blood. Every receptor here comes from a human donor in a cohort sampled during active COVID-19.

The chain couples TRBV13 to TRBJ2-3; 11 nucleotides align to TRBD2. Trimming at V came to 5 bases and at J to 4 bases, leaving 5 bases not matched to a gene. The CDR3 sequence is 15 residues long. Germline V gives CDR1 PRHDT, CDR2 FYEKMQ (reference sequence). The CDR3 protein is CASSRGGLAADTQYF. The CDR3 DNA follows: TGTGCCAGCAGCAGGGGGGGACTAGCGGCAGATACGCAGTATTTT.

The rearrangement joins TRBV15 to TRBJ2-1; possible D gene TRBD2, 6 bases. Germline CDR1 LNHNV, CDR2 YYDKDF (reference sequence). Trimming pared 7 bases from V and 3 bases from J, leaving 19 bases between. CDR3 size: 16 residues. In DNA form, the CDR3 reads TGTGCCACCACCCTCGGGGCGGGGATAGACTACAATGAGCAGTTCTTC. Translation gives CATTLGAGIDYNEQFF.

The chain combines TRBV5-1 with TRBJ2-3; 9 nucleotides line up with TRBD1. Per the germline V gene, CDR1 is SGHRS and CDR2 is YFSETQ. Trimming took 4 bases from V and 2 from J; bases not matched to a gene: 8. The CDR3 contains 16 residues. CDR3: CASSQNRDRVTDTQYF. DNA of the CDR3: TGCGCCAGCAGCCAAAACCGGGACAGGGTCACAGATACGCAGTATTTT. The full variable domain, in which reference TRBV5-1 and TRBJ2-3 provide the parts outside the CDR3, is KAGVTQTPRYLIKTRGQQVTLSCSPISGHRSVSWYQQTPGQGLQFLFEYFSETQRNKGNFPGRFSGRQFSNSRSEMNVSTLELGDSALYLCASSQNRDRVTDTQYFGPGTRLTVL.

The CDR3 DNA sequence: TGCAGCGTTGTGGATCGAGCGTCCTCTGGAAACACCATATATTTT. As protein: CSVVDRASSGNTIYF. The chain links TRBV29-1 to TRBJ1-3; D remains unclear. This CDR3 spans 15 amino acids. Germline V gives CDR1 SQVTM, CDR2 ANQGSEA. Trimming pared 4 bases from V and 0 bases from J, leaving 13 bases between.

This sequence joins TRBV15 and TRBJ2-7; 7 bases align to TRBD2. This CDR3 has 15 amino acids. V trimming: 5 bases; J trimming: 2 bases; junction bases outside the gene matches: 9. Germline lookup yields CDR1 LNHNV and CDR2 YYDKDF (reference sequence). DNA of the CDR3: TGTGCCACCAGCTTACGGGACTACCTAACCTACGAGCAGTACTTC. Protein sequence: CATSLRDYLTYEQYF.

This clone occurred once. This rearrangement joins TRBV19 to TRBJ1-5; 8 bases are a match to TRBD1. The CDR3 is 15 residues long. Germline values: CDR1 LNHDA, CDR2 SQIVND (reference sequence). V dropped 5 bases and J dropped 7; count of bases not matched to a gene: 10. CDR3 residues: CASSAPQGAGQPQHF. CDR3 coding DNA: TGTGCCAGTAGTGCCCCCCAGGGGGCTGGACAGCCCCAGCATTTT.

V gene TRBV2 combines with J gene TRBJ2-7, with no clear D. V was clipped by 4 bases and J by 0 bases, with 10 bases between them. The CDR3 length is 14 residues. In germline, CDR1 is SNHLY, CDR2 FYNNEI. CDR3 in amino acids: CASSVARFSYEQYF. CDR3 DNA sequence: TGTGCCAGCAGTGTTGCCAGGTTCTCCTACGAGCAGTACTTC. The full variable domain, with the rest looked up from reference TRBV2 and TRBJ2-7, is EPEVTQTPSHQVTQMGQEVILRCVPISNHLYFYWYRQILGQKVEFLVSFYNNEISEKSEIFDDQFSVERPDGSNFTLKIRSTKLEDSAMYFCASSVARFSYEQYFGPGTRLTVT.

V is TRBV6-5 and J is TRBJ2-2, with TRBD2 matching over 10 bases. The CDR3 contains 13 residues. V gave up 7 bases and J gave up 10 bases; unmatched junction bases: 6. The germline V gene encodes CDR1 MNHEY and CDR2 SVGAGI. CDR3 nucleotide sequence: TGTGCCAGCAAAGCGGGGGGGCGGGCGGAGCTGTTTTTT. Translated: CASKAGGRAELFF.

V usage is TRBV11-2 and J usage is TRBJ1-2, with 7 bases matching TRBD1. The CDR3 totals 15 residues. CDR1 and CDR2 (germline): SGHAT, FQNNGV. Trimming at V came to 1 base and at J to 4 bases, leaving 6 bases not matched to a gene. This chain's CDR3 is CASSLGTGTTYGYTF. The CDR3 DNA reads as TGTGCCAGCAGCTTAGGGACAGGCACTACCTATGGCTACACCTTC.

This sequence joins TRBV19 and TRBJ2-3; unclear D gene. CDR1 LNHDA and CDR2 SQIVND come from the germline V gene (reference sequence). The CDR3 consists of 17 residues. Trimming removed 5 bases at V and 8 bases at J, with 26 bases between. CDR3: CASSPTGISGKTSTQYF. The CDR3 DNA reads as TGTGCCAGTAGTCCCACCGGCATCTCAGGAAAAACAAGTACGCAGTATTTT.

V usage is TRBV7-2 and J usage is TRBJ2-6, with D possibly being TRBD2 (5 bases). Germline CDR1 is SGHTA and CDR2 is FQGNSA. The V and J ends lost 2 bases and 0 bases respectively, with 14 bases between them. The CDR3 length is 18 residues. The CDR3 sequence: CASSLKGATYSGANVLTF. CDR3 nucleotides: TGTGCCAGCAGCTTAAAGGGAGCCACCTACTCTGGGGCCAACGTCCTGACTTTC.

This clone has a handful of counts. The chain has TRBV30 and TRBJ1-1; TRBD1 matches at 8 bases. This CDR3 has 13 residues. The germline CDR1 and CDR2 sequences are GTSNPN and SVGIG (reference sequence). V trimming: 0 bases; J trimming: 4 bases; junction bases outside the gene matches: 1. In DNA, the CDR3 is TGTGCCTGGAGTGTACAGGGGGTCACTGAAGCTTTCTTT. This gives the protein CAWSVQGVTEAFF.

The gene calls are TRBV5-4 and TRBJ1-4; 11 nucleotides line up with TRBD1. CDR1 SGHNT and CDR2 YYREEE come from the germline V gene (reference sequence). CDR3 length: 18 residues. The V and J ends lost 0 bases and 5 bases, in that order; junction bases with no gene match: 9. The CDR3: CASSLGTGGAGINEKLFF. DNA for the CDR3: TGTGCCAGCAGCTTGGGGACAGGGGGCGCGGGTATCAATGAAAAACTGTTTTTT. Combining the CDR3 with reference TRBV5-4 and TRBJ1-4 gives the whole variable domain ETGVTQSPTHLIKTRGQQVTLRCSSQSGHNTVSWYQQALGQGPQFIFQYYREEENGRGNFPPRFSGLQFPNYSSELNVNALELDDSALYLCASSLGTGGAGINEKLFFGSGTQLSVL.

The V and J genes are TRBV7-9 and TRBJ2-5; TRBD1 might be the D (6 bases). This CDR3 comprises 14 residues. Germline V gene data show CDR1 as SEHNR and CDR2 as FQNEAQ (reference sequence). The germline V and J ends were trimmed by 3 bases and 1 base, with 9 bases remaining between them. CDR3 in amino acids: CASSFGTFQETQYF. The CDR3 coding sequence is TGTGCCAGCAGCTTCGGGACATTCCAAGAGACCCAGTACTTC. The variable domain in full, with the rest retrieved from reference TRBV7-9 and TRBJ2-5, is DTGVSQNPRHKITKRGQNVTFRCDPISEHNRLYWYRQTLGQGPEFLTYFQNEAQLEKSRLLSDRFSAERPKGSFSTLEIQRTEQGDSAMYLCASSFGTFQETQYFGPGTRLLVL.

This clone appeared a few times. The chain links TRBV6-5 to TRBJ1-5; D call uncertain. Trimming left V 7 bases short and J 1 base short, with 5 bases between. This CDR3 is built from 12 residues. Germline V gene lookup returns CDR1 MNHEY and CDR2 SVGAGI. The CDR3 DNA reads as TGTGCCAGCACCGGGAGCAATCAGCCCCAGCATTTT. This gives the protein CASTGSNQPQHF.